This TCR beta chain originates from a study of T cells expressing NK-cell markers. Study details: It was sorted CD3+CD56-NKG2C+, CD3+CD56+NKG2C- and CD3+CD56+NKG2C+ T cells that provided the TCR beta repertoires. HCMV serostatus: seven of eight sequenced donors positive, one negative.

The CDR3 runs to 14 residues. Germline lookup yields CDR1 KGHDR and CDR2 SFDVKD. Reanalyzing the 5' RACE reads, TCRdb keeps one entry per CDR3 protein, without DNA. This sample contains about 150,000 distinct CDR3 sequences. The chain couples TRBV24-1 to TRBJ2-1; the D call from TCRdb, TRBD2, cannot be confirmed without DNA. Sequencing was performed on blood T cells: a sorted CD56 or NKG2C T cell subset, CD4+ or CD8+ T cells, or bulk PBMC T cells (not recorded which). This sequence was found in a woman between 50 and 59 years old in good health. This CDR3 reads CATSDLSSGTSKFF.